This T cell receptor (beta chain) is drawn from a study of a mutant IDH1 vaccine in newly diagnosed glioma. Here immunoSEQ multiplex PCR was the method, and the copy in TCRdb shows in-frame clones only, minus some. Of tens of thousands of clones in the sample, 60% to 85% are singletons; the top ten hold roughly an eighth. Documented time point: week 35, safety follow-up. Doses consisted of 300 ug of mutant IDH1 20-mer peptide each, paired with topical imiquimod. Turning to this clone: Its antigen is undetermined.

Trimming removed 3 bases at V and 6 bases at J, with 9 bases between. This CDR3 region has 13 residues. Germline CDR1 and CDR2: MNHEY and SMNVEV (reference sequence). This specimen consisted of PBMCs, obtained from a glioma patient whose treatment included an IDH1 peptide vaccine. The rearrangement uses TRBV27 and TRBJ2-1; D unclear. This sequence originates from a man aged 35-49 years with glioma. Here the CDR3 reads CASSFLGPNEQFF. The CDR3 region has the DNA TGTGCCAGCAGTTTTCTAGGGCCCAATGAGCAGTTCTTC.